This record concerns one T cell receptor (beta chain) sequence. An amount of RNA that ranged from about 0.45 to 1 ug was reverse transcribed with random hexamers. An immunoSEQ multiplex PCR generated amplified TCR beta CDR3 products spanning 54 Vbeta and 13 Jbeta. One entry per CDR3 protein results from TCRdb running MiXCR on the immunoSEQ multiplex PCR reads. The top ten clones hold roughly 0.21% of a sample with about 300,000 distinct CDR3 sequences, 85% of them seen once. V was pared by 10 bases and J by 3 bases, with 10 bases of the junction left unmatched. This CDR3 region has 14 residues. Germline CDR1 MGHDK, CDR2 SYGVNS. The entry originates in a study of CD8 T cells in Susac syndrome. CD8+ and CD4+ T cells were negatively isolated; TEMRA cells were FACS-enriched.

The material sequenced was CD8+ T cells from PBMCs. The sequence was collected from a human donor with multiple sclerosis. This chain connects TRBV25-1 to TRBJ1-2; TRBD1 aligns across 8 bases. CDR3 protein: CATRATGDYYGYTF. CDR3 nucleotides: TGTGCCACCCGCGCGACAGGGGACTACTATGGCTACACCTTC.